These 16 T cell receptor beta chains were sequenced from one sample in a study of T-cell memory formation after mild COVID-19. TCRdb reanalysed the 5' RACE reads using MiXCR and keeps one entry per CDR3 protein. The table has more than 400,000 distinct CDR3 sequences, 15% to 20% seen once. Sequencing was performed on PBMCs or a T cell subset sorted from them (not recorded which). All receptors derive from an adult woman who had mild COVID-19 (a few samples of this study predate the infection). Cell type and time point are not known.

CDR3 protein: CASKDRGLSNQPQHF. The CDR3 DNA reads TGTGCCAGCAAGGACAGGGGCCTTAGCAATCAGCCCCAGCATTTT. This chain joins TRBV6-5 and TRBJ1-5; 9 bases align to TRBD1. The V gene's germline CDR1 is MNHEY and CDR2 SVGAGI. V was clipped by 7 bases and J by 0 bases; unmatched bases: 4. The CDR3 totals 15 residues.

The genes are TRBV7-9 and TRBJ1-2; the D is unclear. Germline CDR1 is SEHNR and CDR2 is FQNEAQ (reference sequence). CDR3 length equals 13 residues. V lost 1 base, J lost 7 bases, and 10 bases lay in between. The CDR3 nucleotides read TGTGCCAGCAGCTTAGAGGCAGCTGGTGGCTACACCTTC. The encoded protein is CASSLEAAGGYTF.

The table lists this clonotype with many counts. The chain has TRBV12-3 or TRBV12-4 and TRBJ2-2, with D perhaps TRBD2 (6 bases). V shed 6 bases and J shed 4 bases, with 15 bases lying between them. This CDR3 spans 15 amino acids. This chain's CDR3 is CASSQGLSRTGELFF. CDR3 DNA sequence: TGTGCCAGCAGCCAGGGACTCTCGCGCACCGGGGAGCTGTTTTTT.

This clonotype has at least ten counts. The DNA for the CDR3 is TGCGCCAGCAGCTTGGGGGAACTATACGCTGAAGCTTTCTTT. It is translated as CASSLGELYAEAFF. This chain links TRBV5-1 with TRBJ1-1; D uncertain. Germline-derived CDR1 and CDR2 are SGHRS and YFSETQ. This CDR3 has 14 residues. Trimming shortened V by 0 bases and J by 6 bases, and 12 bases separated the two germline ends.

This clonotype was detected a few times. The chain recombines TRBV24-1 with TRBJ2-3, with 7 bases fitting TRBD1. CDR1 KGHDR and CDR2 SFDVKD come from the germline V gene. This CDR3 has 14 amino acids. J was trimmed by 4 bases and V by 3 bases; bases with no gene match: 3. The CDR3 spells CATSDPTGADTQYF. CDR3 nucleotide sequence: TGTGCCACCAGTGATCCTACAGGGGCAGATACGCAGTATTTT.

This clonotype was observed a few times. DNA for the CDR3: TGCAGTGCTAGCGACAGAGGGACTAGCGGGGGGAATGAGCAGTTCTTC. It is translated as CSASDRGTSGGNEQFF. The V and J genes are TRBV20-1 and TRBJ2-1, with 15 nucleotides matching TRBD2. J lost 7 bases, V lost 3 bases, and 7 bases had no gene match. The CDR3 sequence is 16 residues long. CDR1 and CDR2 (germline): DFQATT, SNEGSKA (reference sequence).

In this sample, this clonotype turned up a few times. The CDR3 is CASSPAGGTEPSTEAFF. CDR3 nucleotides: TGTGCCAGCAGCCCAGCCGGGGGAACAGAACCTTCCACTGAAGCTTTCTTT. The chain combines TRBV7-6 with TRBJ1-1; possible D gene TRBD1, 5 bases. Germline CDR1 SGHVS, CDR2 FNYEAQ. Trimming stripped 5 bases from V and 4 bases from J, with 23 bases between. This CDR3 contains 17 residues.

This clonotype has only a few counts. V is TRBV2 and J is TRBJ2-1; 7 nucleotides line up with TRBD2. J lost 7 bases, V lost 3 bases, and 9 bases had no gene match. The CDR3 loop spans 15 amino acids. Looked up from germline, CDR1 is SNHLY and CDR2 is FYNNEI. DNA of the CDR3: TGTGCCAGCAGTGATCCGCGGGAGAGTCAGAATGAGCAGTTCTTC. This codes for CASSDPRESQNEQFF. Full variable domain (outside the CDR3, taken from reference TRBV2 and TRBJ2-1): EPEVTQTPSHQVTQMGQEVILRCVPISNHLYFYWYRQILGQKVEFLVSFYNNEISEKSEIFDDQFSVERPDGSNFTLKIRSTKLEDSAMYFCASSDPRESQNEQFFGPGTRLTVL.

The chain's CDR3 is CSARDLVRGRETQYF. The CDR3 DNA reads TGCAGTGCTAGAGATTTGGTCAGGGGGCGGGAGACCCAGTACTTC. The chain combines TRBV20-1 with TRBJ2-5, with 8 bases fitting TRBD1. With V trimmed by 0 bases and J by 5 bases, 8 bases remained unmatched. Per the germline V gene, CDR1 is DFQATT and CDR2 is SNEGSKA (reference sequence). The CDR3 has 15 residues.

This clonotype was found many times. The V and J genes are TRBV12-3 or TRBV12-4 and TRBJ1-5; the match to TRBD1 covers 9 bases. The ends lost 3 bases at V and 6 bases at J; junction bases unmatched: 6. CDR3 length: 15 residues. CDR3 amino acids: CASSFTGQGSQPQHF. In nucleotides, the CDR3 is TGTGCCAGCAGTTTTACGGGACAGGGCAGTCAGCCCCAGCATTTT.

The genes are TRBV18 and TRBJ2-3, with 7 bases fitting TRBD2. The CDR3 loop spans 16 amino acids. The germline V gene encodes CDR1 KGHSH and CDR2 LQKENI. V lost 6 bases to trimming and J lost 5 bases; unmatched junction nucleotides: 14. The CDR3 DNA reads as TGTGCCAGCTCCCCCTCGACGGGAGGAGGGATAGATACGCAGTATTTT. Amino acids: CASSPSTGGGIDTQYF.

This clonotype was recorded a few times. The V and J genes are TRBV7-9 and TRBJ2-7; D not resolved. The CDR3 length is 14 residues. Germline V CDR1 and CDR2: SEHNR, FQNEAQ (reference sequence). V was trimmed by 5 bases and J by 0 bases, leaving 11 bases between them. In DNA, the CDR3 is TGTGCCAGCAGCCCGACGGTTAGCTCCTACGAGCAGTACTTC. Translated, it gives CASSPTVSSYEQYF.

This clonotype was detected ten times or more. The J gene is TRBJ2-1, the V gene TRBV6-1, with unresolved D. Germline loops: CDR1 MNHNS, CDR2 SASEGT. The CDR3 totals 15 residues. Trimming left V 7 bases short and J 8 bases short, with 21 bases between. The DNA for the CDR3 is TGTGCCAGCAAAAAGAGGCCAATTGGTTTCGATGAGCAGTTCTTC. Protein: CASKKRPIGFDEQFF.

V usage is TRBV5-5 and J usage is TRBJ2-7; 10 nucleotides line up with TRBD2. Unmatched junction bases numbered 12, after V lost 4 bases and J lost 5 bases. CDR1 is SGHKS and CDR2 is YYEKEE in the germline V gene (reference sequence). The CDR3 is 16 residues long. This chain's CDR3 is CASSQYLLAGVHEQYF. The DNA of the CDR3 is TGTGCCAGCAGCCAGTATCTCCTAGCGGGAGTCCACGAGCAGTACTTC.

The CDR3 bases are TGTGCCAGCAGTGTCGGGGTCCGGGGGGGCCAGTTCTTC. Amino acid sequence: CASSVGVRGGQFF. The chain links TRBV3-1 to TRBJ2-1, with TRBD2 identical over 8 bases. Germline V lookup: CDR1 LGHDT, CDR2 YNNKEL (reference sequence). The CDR3 consists of 13 residues. The junction had 11 bases not matched to a gene; V was cut back by 6 bases and J by 13 bases.

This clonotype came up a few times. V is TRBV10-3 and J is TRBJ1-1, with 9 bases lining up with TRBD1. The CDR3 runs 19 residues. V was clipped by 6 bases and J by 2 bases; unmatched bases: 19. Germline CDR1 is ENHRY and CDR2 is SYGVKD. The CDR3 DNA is TGTGCCATCAGCGACTCGCTTAAACAGGGGGCTCTGAGAAACACTGAAGCTTTCTTT. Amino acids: CAISDSLKQGALRNTEAFF.